These 5 T cell receptor beta chains originate from one sample sequenced in a study of blood T cell repertoires in COVID-19. Clones were sequenced by immunoSEQ multiplex PCR, and TCRdb holds only the in-frame ones, with some missing. This table holds 200,000 to 250,000 clones, roughly four fifths found once. Sequenced: peripheral blood. These receptors were taken from a woman aged 45-65 years with acute or convalescent COVID-19.

The genes are TRBV13 and TRBJ2-2; 7 bases map to TRBD1. Germline V gene sequence: CDR1 PRHDT, CDR2 FYEKMQ (reference sequence). The CDR3 consists of 17 residues. Trimming at V came to 5 bases and at J to 6 bases, leaving 15 bases not matched to a gene. The CDR3 spells CASSPGAGGGRAGELFF. In DNA form, the CDR3 reads TGTGCCAGCAGCCCCGGGGCAGGGGGTGGACGGGCCGGGGAGCTGTTTTTT.

The chain links TRBV7-6 to TRBJ2-2; 8 bases align to TRBD2. Trimming removed 1 base from V and 3 bases from J; junction bases left unmatched: 16. The CDR3 sequence is 20 residues long. From germline, CDR1 is SGHVS and CDR2 FNYEAQ. The CDR3 spells CASSLEPRGGPGVDTGELFF. The CDR3 DNA sequence: TGTGCCAGCAGCTTAGAGCCCCGGGGGGGCCCGGGCGTGGACACCGGGGAGCTGTTTTTT.

This rearrangement joins TRBV10-1 to TRBJ2-1; 12 nucleotides match TRBD2. Germline V gene data show CDR1 as WNHNN and CDR2 as SYGVQD (reference sequence). Trimming removed 4 bases from V and 9 bases from J; junction bases left unmatched: 10. This CDR3 has 16 residues. CDR3 sequence: CASSGVTSGSRGEQFF. The CDR3 nucleotides are TGCGCCAGCAGTGGAGTGACTAGCGGGAGCAGGGGTGAGCAGTTCTTC.

This clone has only a few counts. The chain carries TRBV6-6 and TRBJ1-4, with a weak D call TRBD1 (5 bases). The V gene lost 6 bases and the J gene lost 3 bases, with 14 bases spanning the gap. This CDR3 has 15 amino acids. CDR1 and CDR2 (germline): MNHNY, SVGAGI (reference sequence). The CDR3 protein is CASRDTGLANEKLFF. CDR3 sequence (DNA): TGTGCCAGCAGGGACACAGGACTAGCTAATGAAAAACTGTTTTTT.

This clone was recorded only once. This rearrangement joins TRBV5-1 to TRBJ2-1; 9 positions match TRBD2. Germline V gives CDR1 SGHRS, CDR2 YFSETQ. The CDR3 has 16 amino acids. The ends lost 4 bases at V and 7 bases at J; junction bases unmatched: 12. CDR3 DNA sequence: TGCGCCAGCAGCCCCCCTAGCGGCGGGAGGGGAAATGAGCAGTTCTTC. This gives the protein CASSPPSGGRGNEQFF.